A single T cell receptor beta chain is shown here with its context. Everyone who donated was a Caucasian adult who lived in Nashville, Tennessee. The study separated CD4+ cells into CD45RA+ naive and CD45RA-negative memory subsets. The data were obtained in a study of shared clonotypes between healthy human individuals. Study-level background: The study drew on a couple of women and three men aged 18 to 49 as donors.

The V and J ends lost 3 bases and 0 bases, in that order; junction bases with no gene match: 5. This CDR3 has 16 amino acids. CDR1 is SGDLS, CDR2 YYNGEE, per germline. Using immunoSEQ multiplex PCR, the repertoire was profiled, and TCRdb retains in-frame clones only, with some absent. The repertoire holds 950,000 to 1,300,000 clones, with 65% to 75% as singletons. Material: memory CD4+ T cells sorted from blood. Documented subset: CD45RA-negative fraction. The source is a man aged 18 to 35 in good health. The gene calls are TRBV9 and TRBJ1-3; 8 bases align to TRBD1. The DNA of the CDR3 is TGTGCCAGCAGCGGACAGGGGAAAAGCTCTGGAAACACCATATATTTT. Translation gives CASSGQGKSSGNTIYF.